The rows below give T cell receptor beta chains drawn from one sample of a study of CD8+CD57+ T cells in acquired aplastic anemia. TCRdb ran MiXCR on the reads and lists one entry per CDR3 protein. Of about 160,000 distinct CDR3 sequences listed, 40% to 60% are singletons. The sequenced material came from sorted CD4+, CD8+, or CD8+CD57+ T cells (not recorded which) from PBMCs. Receptors were obtained from a human donor with aplastic anemia. Each CDR3 is given with its conserved first and last residue. A D gene is named only where the DNA matches it firmly. Expanded clones get a size class; other rows say once, few or many, or leave the size out.

j_call d_call clone_size v_call cdr3_aa cdr3_nt
TRBJ2-7 TRBD1 few TRBV24-1 CATSEDRGDSYEQYF TGTGCCACCAGTGAGGACAGGGGGGATTCCTACGAGCAGTACTTC
TRBJ2-2 TRBD1 NA TRBV20-1 CSASRGQGRTGELFF TGCAGTGCTAGTCGGGGACAGGGACGCACCGGGGAGCTGTTTTTT
TRBJ2-1 TRBD2 many TRBV20-1 CSARSHSGSSYNEQFF TGCAGTGCCAGATCCCATAGCGGGAGCTCCTACAATGAGCAGTTCTTC
TRBJ2-1 NA many TRBV15 CATSRVSGKAYNEQFF TGTGCCACCAGCAGAGTGTCGGGGAAGGCCTACAATGAGCAGTTCTTC
TRBJ2-1 TRBD2 many TRBV24-1 CATSYSGGSYNEQFF TGTGCCACCAGTTATAGCGGGGGTTCCTACAATGAGCAGTTCTTC
TRBJ2-7 TRBD2 NA TRBV2 CASSARLAGTYEQYF TGTGCCAGCAGTGCTAGGCTAGCGGGAACCTACGAGCAGTACTTC
TRBJ2-1 TRBD2 NA TRBV24-1 CATSDSSGSSDEQFF TGTGCCACCAGTGATTCAAGCGGGAGCTCCGATGAGCAGTTCTTC
TRBJ2-5 TRBD1 NA TRBV5-6 CASSFRQGRGRETQYF TGTGCCAGCAGCTTTCGACAGGGGCGAGGTCGTGAGACCCAGTACTTC
TRBJ2-7 TRBD1 once TRBV20-1 CSARDRGTGTYEQYF TGCAGTGCTAGAGATAGGGGGACAGGGACCTACGAGCAGTACTTC
TRBJ2-7 NA once TRBV7-8 CASSRPRQRNSYEQYF TGTGCCAGCAGCCGCCCCCGACAACGCAACTCCTACGAGCAGTACTTC
TRBJ2-2 TRBD1 NA TRBV10-1 CASSAETGGHTGELFF TGCGCCAGCAGCGCAGAGACAGGGGGTCACACCGGGGAGCTGTTTTTT
TRBJ2-7 NA NA TRBV19 CASSSQGRGDEQYF TGTGCCAGTAGTTCTCAGGGTAGAGGTGACGAGCAGTACTTC
TRBJ1-5 TRBD1 NA TRBV27 CASSFRQGGQPQHF TGTGCCAGCAGTTTTAGGCAGGGGGGTCAGCCCCAGCATTTT
TRBJ1-1 TRBD1 NA TRBV7-3 CASSGDSRNTEAFF TGTGCCAGCAGCGGGGACAGTCGGAACACTGAAGCTTTCTTT
TRBJ2-1 TRBD2 NA TRBV29-1 CSVARDRVWTSGRHEQFF TGCAGCGTGGCCCGGGACAGGGTCTGGACTAGCGGGAGGCATGAGCAGTTCTTC
TRBJ2-7 TRBD2 few TRBV27 CASSFSGTNYEQYF TGTGCCAGCAGTTTTAGCGGGACTAACTACGAGCAGTACTTC
TRBJ2-3 NA NA TRBV24-1 CATSDLGLPTDTQYF TGTGCCACCAGTGATTTGGGACTGCCCACAGATACGCAGTATTTT
TRBJ2-2 NA NA TRBV6-2/TRBV6-3 CASSSLTGTAGELFF TGTGCCAGCAGTTCCTTGACAGGCACCGCCGGGGAGCTGTTTTTT
TRBJ1-2 NA NA TRBV29-1 CSVADLNYGYTF TGCAGCGTTGCCGACCTTAACTATGGCTACACCTTC
TRBJ2-3 NA NA TRBV20-1 CRVLGAGMATNTDTQYF TGCAGAGTGCTAGGCGCTGGTATGGCCACAAACACAGATACGCAGTATTTT
TRBJ2-7 TRBD1 NA TRBV20-1 CSAARTGSYEQYF TGCAGTGCTGCACGGACAGGCAGCTACGAGCAGTACTTC
TRBJ2-3 NA NA TRBV5-1 CASSLVAETGDTQYF TGCGCCAGCAGCTTGGTAGCGGAAACGGGAGATACGCAGTATTTT
TRBJ1-1 TRBD1 NA TRBV12-3/TRBV12-4 CASSFGGQGASKAFF TGTGCCAGCAGTTTCGGTGGGCAGGGGGCGAGTAAAGCTTTCTTT
TRBJ1-2 TRBD1 NA TRBV10-3 CAISEGTGGDGYTF TGTGCCATCAGTGAGGGGACAGGGGGCGATGGCTACACCTTC
TRBJ1-1 NA many TRBV20-1 CSARPEAFF TGCAGTGCACGGCCTGAAGCTTTCTTT
TRBJ2-3 NA NA TRBV24-1 CATSDQPGRLSGGRVNTDTQYF TGTGCCACCAGTGATCAGCCGGGACGACTAAGTGGGGGAAGGGTCAACACAGATACGCAGTATTTT
TRBJ2-7 TRBD2 NA TRBV10-3 CAISESLAGGRYEQYF TGTGCCATCAGTGAGTCCCTAGCGGGAGGAAGGTACGAGCAGTACTTC
TRBJ2-1 NA many TRBV9 CASSVEGLQDEQFF TGTGCCAGCAGCGTAGAGGGCCTCCAGGACGAGCAGTTCTTC
TRBJ1-2 NA many TRBV7-9 CASSLGGGNYGYTF TGTGCCAGCAGCTTAGGGGGGGGGAACTATGGCTACACCTTC
TRBJ1-2 NA many TRBV7-9 CASSLGGNGYTF TGTGCCAGCAGCTTAGGAGGGAATGGCTACACCTTC
TRBJ1-2 NA NA TRBV27 CASSSSDINYGYTF NA
TRBJ1-4 TRBD1 NA TRBV2 CASSGVTGTDNEKLFF TGTGCCAGCAGTGGGGTAACCGGGACAGATAATGAAAAACTGTTTTTT
TRBJ2-7 NA many TRBV9 CATLLSDPRVSYEQYF TGTGCCACCCTATTAAGCGACCCGCGAGTGAGCTACGAGCAGTACTTC